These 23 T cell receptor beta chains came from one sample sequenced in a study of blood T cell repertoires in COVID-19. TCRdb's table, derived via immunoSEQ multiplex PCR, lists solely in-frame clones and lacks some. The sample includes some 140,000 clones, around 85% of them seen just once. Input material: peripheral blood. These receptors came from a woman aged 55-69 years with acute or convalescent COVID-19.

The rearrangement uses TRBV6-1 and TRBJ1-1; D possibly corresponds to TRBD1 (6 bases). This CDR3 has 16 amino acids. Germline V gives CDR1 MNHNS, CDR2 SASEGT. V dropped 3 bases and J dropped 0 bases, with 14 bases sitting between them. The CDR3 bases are TGTGCCAGCAGTGATAAGCCGGGACAAATGAACACTGAAGCTTTCTTT. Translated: CASSDKPGQMNTEAFF.

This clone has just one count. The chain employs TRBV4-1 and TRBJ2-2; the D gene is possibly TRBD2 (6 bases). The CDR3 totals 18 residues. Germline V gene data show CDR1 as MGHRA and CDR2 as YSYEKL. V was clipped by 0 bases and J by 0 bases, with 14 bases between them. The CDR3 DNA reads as TGCGCCAGCAGCCAAGATATGTTGGGACTGGCGAACACCGGGGAGCTGTTTTTT. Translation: CASSQDMLGLANTGELFF.

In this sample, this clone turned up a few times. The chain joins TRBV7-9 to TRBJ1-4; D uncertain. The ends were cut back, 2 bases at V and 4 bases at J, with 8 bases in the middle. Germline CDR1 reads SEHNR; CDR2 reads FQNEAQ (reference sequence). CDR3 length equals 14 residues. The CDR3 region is CASSLTQNNEKLFF. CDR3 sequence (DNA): TGTGCCAGCAGCTTAACACAGAATAATGAAAAACTGTTTTTT.

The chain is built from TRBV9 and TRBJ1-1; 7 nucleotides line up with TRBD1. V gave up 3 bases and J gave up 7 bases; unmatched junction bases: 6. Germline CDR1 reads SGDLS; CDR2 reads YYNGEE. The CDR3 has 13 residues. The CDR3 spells CASSETGAGEAFF. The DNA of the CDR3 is TGTGCCAGCAGCGAAACAGGGGCGGGTGAAGCTTTCTTT.

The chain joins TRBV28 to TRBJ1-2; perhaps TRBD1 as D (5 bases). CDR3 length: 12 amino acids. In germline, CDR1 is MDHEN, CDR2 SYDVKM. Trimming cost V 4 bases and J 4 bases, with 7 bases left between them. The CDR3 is CASSSGAYGYTF. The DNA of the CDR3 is TGTGCCAGCAGTTCTGGGGCCTATGGCTACACCTTC.

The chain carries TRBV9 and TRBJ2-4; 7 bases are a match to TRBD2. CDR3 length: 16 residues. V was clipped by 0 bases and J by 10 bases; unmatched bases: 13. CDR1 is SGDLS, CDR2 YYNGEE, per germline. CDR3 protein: CASSVGGGAAPKIQYF. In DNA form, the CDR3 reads TGTGCCAGCAGCGTAGGGGGAGGGGCCGCCCCAAAAATTCAGTACTTC.

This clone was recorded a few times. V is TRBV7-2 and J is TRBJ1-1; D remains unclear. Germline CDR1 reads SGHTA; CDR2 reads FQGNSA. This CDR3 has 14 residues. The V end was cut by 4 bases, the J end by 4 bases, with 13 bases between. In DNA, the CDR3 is TGTGCCAGCAGCTCCAGTTCTGTTGGCACTGAAGCTTTCTTT. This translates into CASSSSSVGTEAFF.

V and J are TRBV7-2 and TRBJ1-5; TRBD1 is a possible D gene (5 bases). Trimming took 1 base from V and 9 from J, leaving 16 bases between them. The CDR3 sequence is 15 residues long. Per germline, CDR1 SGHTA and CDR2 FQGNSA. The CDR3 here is CASSLDFGRQMPQHF. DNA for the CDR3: TGTGCCAGCAGCTTAGATTTCGGGCGACAGATGCCCCAGCATTTT.

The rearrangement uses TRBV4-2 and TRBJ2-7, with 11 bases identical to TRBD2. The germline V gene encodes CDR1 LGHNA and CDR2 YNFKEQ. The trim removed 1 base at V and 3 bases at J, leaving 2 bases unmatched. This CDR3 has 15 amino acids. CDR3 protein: CASSQGTSGFYEQYF. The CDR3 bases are TGTGCCAGCAGCCAAGGGACTAGCGGGTTCTACGAGCAGTACTTC.

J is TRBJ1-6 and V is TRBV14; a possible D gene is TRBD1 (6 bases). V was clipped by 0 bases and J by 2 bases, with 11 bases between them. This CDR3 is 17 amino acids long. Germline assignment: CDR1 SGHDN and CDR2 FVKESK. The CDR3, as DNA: TGTGCCAGCAGCCAAGATTTCAGGACAGCCTATAATTCACCCCTCCACTTT. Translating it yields CASSQDFRTAYNSPLHF.

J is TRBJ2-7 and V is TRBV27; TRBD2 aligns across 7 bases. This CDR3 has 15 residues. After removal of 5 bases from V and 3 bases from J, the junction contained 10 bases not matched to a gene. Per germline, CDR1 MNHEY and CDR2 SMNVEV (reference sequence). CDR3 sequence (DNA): TGTGCCAGCAGTCCCCGGGGAGGGCTCAACTACGAGCAGTACGTC. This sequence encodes CASSPRGGLNYEQYV.

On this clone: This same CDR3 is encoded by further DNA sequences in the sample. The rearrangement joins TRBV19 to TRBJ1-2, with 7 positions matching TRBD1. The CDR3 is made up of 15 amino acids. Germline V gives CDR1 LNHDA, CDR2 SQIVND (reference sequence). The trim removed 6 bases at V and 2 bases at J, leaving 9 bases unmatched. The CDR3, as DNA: TGTGCCAGTAGCCCCCCGGGACAGCCGAACTATGGCTACACCTTC. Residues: CASSPPGQPNYGYTF.

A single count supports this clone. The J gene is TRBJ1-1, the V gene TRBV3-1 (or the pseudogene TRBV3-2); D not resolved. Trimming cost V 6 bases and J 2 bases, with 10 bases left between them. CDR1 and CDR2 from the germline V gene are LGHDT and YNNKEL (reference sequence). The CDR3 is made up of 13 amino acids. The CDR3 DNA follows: TGTGCCAGCAGTCTCGCGGGAAACACTGAAGCTTTCTTT. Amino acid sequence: CASSLAGNTEAFF.

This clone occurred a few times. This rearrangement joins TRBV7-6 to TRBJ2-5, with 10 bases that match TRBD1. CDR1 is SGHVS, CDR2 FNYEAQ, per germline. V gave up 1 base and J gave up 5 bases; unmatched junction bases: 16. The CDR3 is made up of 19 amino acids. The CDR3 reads CASSLGAPGTGALIETQYF. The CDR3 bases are TGTGCCAGCAGCTTAGGCGCTCCCGGGACAGGGGCACTCATTGAGACCCAGTACTTC.

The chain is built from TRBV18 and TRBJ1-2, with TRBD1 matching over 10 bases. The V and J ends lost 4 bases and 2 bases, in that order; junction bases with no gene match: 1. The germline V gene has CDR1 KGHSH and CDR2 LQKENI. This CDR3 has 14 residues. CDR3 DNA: TGTGCCAGCTCACAGGGACAGGGGAACTATGGCTACACCTTC. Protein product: CASSQGQGNYGYTF.

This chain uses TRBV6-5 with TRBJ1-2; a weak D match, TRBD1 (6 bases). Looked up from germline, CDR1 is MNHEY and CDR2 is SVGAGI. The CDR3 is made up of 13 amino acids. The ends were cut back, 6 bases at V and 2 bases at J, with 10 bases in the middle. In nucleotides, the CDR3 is TGTGCCAGCAGCCCCCAGGGGAACTATGGCTACACCTTC. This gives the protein CASSPQGNYGYTF.

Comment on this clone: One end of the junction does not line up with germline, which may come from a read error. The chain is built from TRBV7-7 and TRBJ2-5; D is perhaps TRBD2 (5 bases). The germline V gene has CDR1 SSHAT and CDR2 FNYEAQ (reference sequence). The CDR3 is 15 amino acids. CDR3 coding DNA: TGTGCTAGCAGCTTAGTTTCTGGGGAGCGGGAGACCCAGTACTTC. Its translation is CASSLVSGERETQYF.

CDR3 protein: CASSSTRQQPQHF. CDR3 nucleotide sequence: TGTGCCAGCAGCTCAACGCGACAGCAGCCCCAGCATTTT. The chain joins TRBV7-2 to TRBJ1-5, with a possible D match to TRBD1 (5 bases). Germline V gene lookup returns CDR1 SGHTA and CDR2 FQGNSA. Trimming took 4 bases from V and 7 from J, leaving 11 bases between them. This CDR3 has 13 residues.

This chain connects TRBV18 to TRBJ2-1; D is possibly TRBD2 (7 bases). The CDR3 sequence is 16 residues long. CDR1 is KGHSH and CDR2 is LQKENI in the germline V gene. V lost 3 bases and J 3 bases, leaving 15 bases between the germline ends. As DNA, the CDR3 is TGTGCCAGCTCACCGTTTGGGGGGGCCTTCTACAATGAGCAGTTCTTC. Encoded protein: CASSPFGGAFYNEQFF. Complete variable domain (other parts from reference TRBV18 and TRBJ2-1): NAGVMQNPRHLVRRRGQEARLRCSPMKGHSHVYWYRQLPEEGLKFMVYLQKENIIDESGMPKERFSAEFPKEGPSILRIQQVVRGDSAAYFCASSPFGGAFYNEQFFGPGTRLTVL.

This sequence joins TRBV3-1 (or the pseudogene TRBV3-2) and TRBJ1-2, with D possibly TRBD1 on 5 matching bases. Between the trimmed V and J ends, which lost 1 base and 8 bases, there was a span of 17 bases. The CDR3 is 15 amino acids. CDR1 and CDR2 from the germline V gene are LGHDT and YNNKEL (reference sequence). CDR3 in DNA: TGTGCCAGCAGCCAAGCCCCGGCAGGCCAGGGAGGCTACACCTTC. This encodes CASSQAPAGQGGYTF.

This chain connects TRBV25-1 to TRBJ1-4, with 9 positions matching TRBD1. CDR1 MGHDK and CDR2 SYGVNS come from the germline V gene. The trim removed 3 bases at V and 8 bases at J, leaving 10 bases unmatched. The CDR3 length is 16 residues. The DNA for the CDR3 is TGTGCCAGCAGTGACCCCCCGGGACAGGGAAGCGAAAAACTGTTTTTT. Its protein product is CASSDPPGQGSEKLFF. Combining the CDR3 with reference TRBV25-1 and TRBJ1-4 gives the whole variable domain EADIYQTPRYLVIGTGKKITLECSQTMGHDKMYWYQQDPGMELHLIHYSYGVNSTEKGDLSSESTVSRIRTEHFPLTLESARPSHTSQYLCASSDPPGQGSEKLFFGSGTQLSVL.

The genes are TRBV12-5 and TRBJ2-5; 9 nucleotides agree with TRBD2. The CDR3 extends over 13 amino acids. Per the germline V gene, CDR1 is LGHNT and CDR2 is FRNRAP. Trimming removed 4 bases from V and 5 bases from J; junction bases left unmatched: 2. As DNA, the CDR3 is TGTGCTAGTGGTTCTAGCGGGGAGGAGACCCAGTACTTC. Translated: CASGSSGEETQYF.

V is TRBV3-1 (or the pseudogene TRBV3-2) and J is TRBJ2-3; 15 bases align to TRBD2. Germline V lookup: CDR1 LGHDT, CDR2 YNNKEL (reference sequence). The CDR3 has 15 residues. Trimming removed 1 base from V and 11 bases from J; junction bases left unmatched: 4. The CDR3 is CASSQGTSGGAGQYF. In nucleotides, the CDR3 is TGTGCCAGCAGCCAAGGGACTAGCGGGGGGGCGGGGCAGTATTTT.